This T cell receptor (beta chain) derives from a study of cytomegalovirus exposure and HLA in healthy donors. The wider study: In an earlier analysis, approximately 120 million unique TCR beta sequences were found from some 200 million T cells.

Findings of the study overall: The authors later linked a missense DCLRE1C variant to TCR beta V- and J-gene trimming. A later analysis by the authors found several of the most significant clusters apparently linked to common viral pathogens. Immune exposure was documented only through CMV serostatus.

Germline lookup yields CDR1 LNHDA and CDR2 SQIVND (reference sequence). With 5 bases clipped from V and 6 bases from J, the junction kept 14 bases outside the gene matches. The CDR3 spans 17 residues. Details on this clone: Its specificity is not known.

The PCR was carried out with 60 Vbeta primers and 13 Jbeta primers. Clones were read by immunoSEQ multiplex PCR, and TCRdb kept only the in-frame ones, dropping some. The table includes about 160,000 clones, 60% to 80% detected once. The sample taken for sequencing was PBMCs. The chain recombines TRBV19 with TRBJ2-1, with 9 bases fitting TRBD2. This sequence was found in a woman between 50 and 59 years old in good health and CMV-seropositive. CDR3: CASSRELAGHLRNEQFF. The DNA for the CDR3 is TGTGCCAGTAGTCGAGAACTAGCGGGCCACCTTCGCAATGAGCAGTTCTTC.